This record concerns one T cell receptor (beta chain) sequence. The germline CDR1 and CDR2 sequences are SQVTM and ANQGSEA. The V and J ends lost 7 bases and 10 bases respectively, with 16 bases between them. This CDR3 comprises 12 residues. The sample comes from a study of T cells in Graves' hyperthyroidism and ophthalmopathy. Investigators excluded patients with uncontrolled infection, other autoimmune disease, pregnancy or lactation. Amplification yielded TCR beta CDR3 regions, with RNA transcripts as the source. The study used the HTBI primer set for a first-round RT-PCR of the TCR CDR3. From the multiplex PCR reads, TCRdb called clonotypes with MiXCR, one entry per CDR3 protein. Here the sample spans about 580,000 distinct CDR3 sequences, around 42% being singletons.

The receptor's source is a woman aged 18-35 years with Graves' hyperthyroidism. The sequenced sample consisted of peripheral blood or thyroid tissue (not recorded which). This chain joins TRBV29-1 and TRBJ2-2; D might be TRBD1 (6 bases). CDR3 residues: CSAIRGHAELFF. CDR3 DNA: TGCAGCGCCATCAGGGGACACGCGGAGCTGTTTTTT.